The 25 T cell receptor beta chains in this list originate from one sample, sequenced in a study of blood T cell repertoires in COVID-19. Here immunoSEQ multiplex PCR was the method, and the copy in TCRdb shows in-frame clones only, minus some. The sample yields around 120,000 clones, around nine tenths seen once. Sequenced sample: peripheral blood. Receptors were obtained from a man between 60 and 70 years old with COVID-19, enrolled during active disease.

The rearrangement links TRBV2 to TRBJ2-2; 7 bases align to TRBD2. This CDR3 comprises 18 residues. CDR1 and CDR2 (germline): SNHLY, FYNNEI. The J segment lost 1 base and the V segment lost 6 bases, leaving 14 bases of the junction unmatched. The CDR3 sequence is CASRSPQLASGNTGELFF. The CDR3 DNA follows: TGTGCCAGCAGGAGCCCCCAACTCGCTAGCGGGAACACCGGGGAGCTGTTTTTT.

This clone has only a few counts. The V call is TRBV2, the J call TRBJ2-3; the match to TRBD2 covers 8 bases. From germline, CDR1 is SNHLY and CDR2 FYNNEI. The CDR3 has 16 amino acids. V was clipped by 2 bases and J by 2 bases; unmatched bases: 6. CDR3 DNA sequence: TGTGCCAGCAGTGAAAGTGGACTAGCTTACACAGATACGCAGTATTTT. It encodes CASSESGLAYTDTQYF. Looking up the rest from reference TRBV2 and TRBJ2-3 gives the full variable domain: EPEVTQTPSHQVTQMGQEVILRCVPISNHLYFYWYRQILGQKVEFLVSFYNNEISEKSEIFDDQFSVERPDGSNFTLKIRSTKLEDSAMYFCASSESGLAYTDTQYFGPGTRLTVL.

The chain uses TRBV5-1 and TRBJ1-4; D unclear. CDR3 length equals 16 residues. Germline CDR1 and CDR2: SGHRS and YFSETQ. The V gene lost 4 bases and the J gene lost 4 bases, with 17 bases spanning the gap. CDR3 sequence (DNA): TGCGCCAGCAGCCCCAATGTTGCCGCCGGTAATGAAAAACTGTTTTTT. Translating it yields CASSPNVAAGNEKLFF.

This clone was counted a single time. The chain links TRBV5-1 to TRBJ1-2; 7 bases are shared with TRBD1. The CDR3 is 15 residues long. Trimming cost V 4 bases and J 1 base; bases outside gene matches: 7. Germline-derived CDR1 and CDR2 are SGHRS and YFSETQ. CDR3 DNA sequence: TGCGCCAGCAGCCCCGGGGACAGACTTAACTATGGCTACACCTTC. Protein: CASSPGDRLNYGYTF.

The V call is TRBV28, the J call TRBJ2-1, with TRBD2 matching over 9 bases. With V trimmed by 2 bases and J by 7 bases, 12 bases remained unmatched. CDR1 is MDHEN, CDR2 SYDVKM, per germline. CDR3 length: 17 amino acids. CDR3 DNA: TGTGCCAGCAGTTTAACCTCTGGGACTAGCTCATGGAATGAGCAGTTCTTC. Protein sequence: CASSLTSGTSSWNEQFF. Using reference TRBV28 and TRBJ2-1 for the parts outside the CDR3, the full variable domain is DVKVTQSSRYLVKRTGEKVFLECVQDMDHENMFWYRQDPGLGLRLIYFSYDVKMKEKGDIPEGYSVSREKKERFSLILESASTNQTSMYLCASSLTSGTSSWNEQFFGPGTRLTVL.

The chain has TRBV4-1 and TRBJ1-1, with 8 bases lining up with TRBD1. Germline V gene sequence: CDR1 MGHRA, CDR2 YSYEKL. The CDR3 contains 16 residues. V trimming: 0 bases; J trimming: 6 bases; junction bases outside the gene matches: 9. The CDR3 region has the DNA TGCGCCAGCAGCCAAGAACACAGGGGGGGGATAGCTGAAGCTTTCTTT. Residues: CASSQEHRGGIAEAFF.

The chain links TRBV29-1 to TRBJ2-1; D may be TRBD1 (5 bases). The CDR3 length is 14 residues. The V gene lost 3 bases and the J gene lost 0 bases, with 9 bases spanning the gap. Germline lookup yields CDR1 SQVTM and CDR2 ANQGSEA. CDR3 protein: CSVDFRDSYNEQFF. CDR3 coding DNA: TGCAGCGTTGACTTCAGGGACTCCTACAATGAGCAGTTCTTC.

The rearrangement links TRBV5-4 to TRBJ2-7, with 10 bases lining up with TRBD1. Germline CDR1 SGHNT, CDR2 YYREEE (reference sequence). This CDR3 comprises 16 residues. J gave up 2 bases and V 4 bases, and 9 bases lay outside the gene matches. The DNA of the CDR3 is TGTGCCAGCAGCGGTCCGGGACAGGGGACAGCCTACGAGCAGTACTTC. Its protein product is CASSGPGQGTAYEQYF.

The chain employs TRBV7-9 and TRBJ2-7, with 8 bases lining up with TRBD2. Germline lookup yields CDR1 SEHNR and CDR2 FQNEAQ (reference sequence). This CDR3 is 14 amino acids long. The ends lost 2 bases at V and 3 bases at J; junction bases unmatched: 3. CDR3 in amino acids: CASSLISGSYEQYF. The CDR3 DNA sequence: TGTGCCAGCAGCTTAATAAGCGGGAGCTACGAGCAGTACTTC. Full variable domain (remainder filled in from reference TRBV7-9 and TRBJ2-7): DTGVSQNPRHKITKRGQNVTFRCDPISEHNRLYWYRQTLGQGPEFLTYFQNEAQLEKSRLLSDRFSAERPKGSFSTLEIQRTEQGDSAMYLCASSLISGSYEQYFGPGTRLTVT.

The CDR3 sequence: CATSPSGNYNEQFF. CDR3 nucleotides: TGTGCCACCAGCCCTAGCGGGAACTACAATGAGCAGTTCTTC. This sequence joins TRBV24-1 and TRBJ2-1, with TRBD2 matching 9 bases. Per the germline V gene, CDR1 is KGHDR and CDR2 is SFDVKD. Trimming at V came to 7 bases and at J to 3 bases, leaving 3 bases not matched to a gene. The CDR3 contains 14 residues.

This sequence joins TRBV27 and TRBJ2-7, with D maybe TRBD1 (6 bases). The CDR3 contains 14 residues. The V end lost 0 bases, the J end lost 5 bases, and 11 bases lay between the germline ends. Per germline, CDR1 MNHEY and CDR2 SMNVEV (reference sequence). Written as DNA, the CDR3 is TGTGCCAGCAGTTTATCGGACAGTGGGGACGAGCAGTACTTC. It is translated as CASSLSDSGDEQYF.

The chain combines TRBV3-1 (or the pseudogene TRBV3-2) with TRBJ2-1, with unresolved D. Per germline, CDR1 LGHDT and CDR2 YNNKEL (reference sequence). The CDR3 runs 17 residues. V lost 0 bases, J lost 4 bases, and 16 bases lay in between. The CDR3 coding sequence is TGTGCCAGCAGCCAAGAATCCAGCGTAGAATGGTACAATGAGCAGTTCTTC. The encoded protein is CASSQESSVEWYNEQFF.

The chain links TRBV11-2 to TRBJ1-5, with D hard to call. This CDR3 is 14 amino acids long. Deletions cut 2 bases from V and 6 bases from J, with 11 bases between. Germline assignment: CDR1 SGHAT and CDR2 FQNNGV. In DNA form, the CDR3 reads TGTGCCAGCAGCTTATACCCCACCGGTCAGCCCCAGCATTTT. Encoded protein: CASSLYPTGQPQHF.

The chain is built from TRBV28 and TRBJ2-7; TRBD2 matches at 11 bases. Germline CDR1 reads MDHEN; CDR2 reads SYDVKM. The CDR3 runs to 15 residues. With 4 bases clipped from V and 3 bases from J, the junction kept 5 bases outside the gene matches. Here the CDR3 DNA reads TGTGCCAGCAGTTGGGGGACTAGCGGAAGCTACGAGCAGTACTTC. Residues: CASSWGTSGSYEQYF. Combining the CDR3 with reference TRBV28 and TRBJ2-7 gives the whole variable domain DVKVTQSSRYLVKRTGEKVFLECVQDMDHENMFWYRQDPGLGLRLIYFSYDVKMKEKGDIPEGYSVSREKKERFSLILESASTNQTSMYLCASSWGTSGSYEQYFGPGTRLTVT.

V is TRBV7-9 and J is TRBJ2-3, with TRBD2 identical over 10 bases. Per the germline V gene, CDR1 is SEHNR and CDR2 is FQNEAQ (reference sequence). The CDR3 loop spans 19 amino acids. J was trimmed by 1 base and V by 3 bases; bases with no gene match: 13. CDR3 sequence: CASSFLRWVGTSGTDTQYF. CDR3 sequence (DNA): TGTGCCAGCAGCTTCCTTAGATGGGTAGGGACTAGCGGCACAGATACGCAGTATTTT.

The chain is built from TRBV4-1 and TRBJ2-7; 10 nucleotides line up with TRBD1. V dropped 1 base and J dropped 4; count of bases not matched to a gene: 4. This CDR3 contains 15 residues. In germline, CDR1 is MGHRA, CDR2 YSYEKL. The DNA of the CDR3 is TGCGCCAGCAGCCAAGGGACAGGGGGTACTTACGAGCAGTACTTC. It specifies CASSQGTGGTYEQYF.

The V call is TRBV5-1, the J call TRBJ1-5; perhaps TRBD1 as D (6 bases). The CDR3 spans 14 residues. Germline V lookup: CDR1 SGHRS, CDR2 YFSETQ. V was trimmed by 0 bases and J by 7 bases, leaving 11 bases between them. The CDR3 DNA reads TGCGCCAGCAGCTTGGGGGAGGGGGGCCAGCCCCAGCATTTT. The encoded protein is CASSLGEGGQPQHF.

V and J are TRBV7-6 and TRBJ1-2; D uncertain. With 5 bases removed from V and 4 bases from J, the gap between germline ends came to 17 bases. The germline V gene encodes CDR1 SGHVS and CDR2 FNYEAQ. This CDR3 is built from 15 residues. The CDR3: CASSPGGMVGYGYTF. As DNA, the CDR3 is TGTGCCAGCAGCCCAGGAGGGATGGTGGGCTATGGCTACACCTTC.

CDR3 protein: CASSLSRTRNEQYF. In nucleotides, the CDR3 is TGTGCCAGCAGTTTATCCAGGACTAGGAACGAGCAGTACTTC. The chain has TRBV27 and TRBJ2-7; the match to TRBD2 covers 7 bases. The CDR3 has 14 residues. Germline V gene sequence: CDR1 MNHEY, CDR2 SMNVEV (reference sequence). Trimming removed 0 bases from V and 5 bases from J; junction bases left unmatched: 4.

CDR3: CASSTGQGTEAFF. The CDR3 DNA is TGTGCCAGTAGTACCGGACAGGGGACTGAAGCTTTCTTT. The genes are TRBV19 and TRBJ1-1; 9 bases match TRBD1. CDR1 LNHDA and CDR2 SQIVND come from the germline V gene (reference sequence). With 4 bases clipped from V and 5 bases from J, the junction kept 2 bases outside the gene matches. The CDR3 loop spans 13 amino acids.

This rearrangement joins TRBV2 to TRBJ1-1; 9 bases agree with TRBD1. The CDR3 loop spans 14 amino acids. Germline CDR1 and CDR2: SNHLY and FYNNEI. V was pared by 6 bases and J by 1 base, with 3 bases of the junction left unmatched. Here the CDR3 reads CASSLDRGNTEAFF. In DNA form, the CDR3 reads TGTGCCAGCAGCCTGGACAGGGGGAACACTGAAGCTTTCTTT.

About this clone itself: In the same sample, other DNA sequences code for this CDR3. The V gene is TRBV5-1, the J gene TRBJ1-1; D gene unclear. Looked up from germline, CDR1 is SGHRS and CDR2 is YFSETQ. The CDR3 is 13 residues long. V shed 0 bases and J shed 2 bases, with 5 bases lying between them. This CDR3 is CASSLERNTEAFF. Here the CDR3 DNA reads TGCGCCAGCAGCTTGGAGCGTAACACTGAAGCTTTCTTT.

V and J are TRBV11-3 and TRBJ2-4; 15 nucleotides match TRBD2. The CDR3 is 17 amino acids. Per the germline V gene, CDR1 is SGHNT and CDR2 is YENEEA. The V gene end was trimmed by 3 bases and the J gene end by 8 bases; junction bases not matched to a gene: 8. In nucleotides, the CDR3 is TGTGCCAGCAGCTTTCGGACTAGCGGGAGGGCCACAGACATTCAGTACTTC. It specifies CASSFRTSGRATDIQYF.

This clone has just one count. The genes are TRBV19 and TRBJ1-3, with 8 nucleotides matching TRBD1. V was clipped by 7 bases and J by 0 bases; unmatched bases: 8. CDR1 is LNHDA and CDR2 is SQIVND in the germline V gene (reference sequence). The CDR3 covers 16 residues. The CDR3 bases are TGTGCCAGTAATAAGGACAGGGCCACCTCTGGAAACACCATATATTTT. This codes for CASNKDRATSGNTIYF. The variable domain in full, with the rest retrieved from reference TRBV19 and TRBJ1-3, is DGGITQSPKYLFRKEGQNVTLSCEQNLNHDAMYWYRQDPGQGLRLIYYSQIVNDFQKGDIAEGYSVSREKKESFPLTVTSAQKNPTAFYLCASNKDRATSGNTIYFGEGSWLTVV.

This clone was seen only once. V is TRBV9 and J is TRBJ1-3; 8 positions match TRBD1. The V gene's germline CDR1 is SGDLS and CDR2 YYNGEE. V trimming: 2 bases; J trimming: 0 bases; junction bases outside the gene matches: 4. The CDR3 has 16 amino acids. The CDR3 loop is CASSVTGGTSGNTIYF. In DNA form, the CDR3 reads TGTGCCAGCAGCGTTACAGGGGGTACCTCTGGAAACACCATATATTTT. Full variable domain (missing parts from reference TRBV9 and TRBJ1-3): DSGVTQTPKHLITATGQRVTLRCSPRSGDLSVYWYQQSLDQGLQFLIQYYNGEERAKGNILERFSAQQFPDLHSELNLSSLELGDSALYFCASSVTGGTSGNTIYFGEGSWLTVV.